This record concerns one T cell receptor beta chain sequence. A far more abundant clone sits one base away, making this likely a read error. The data were obtained in a study of prognosis after radiotherapy for stage I lung cancer. Study summary: Under 15 men and five or six women, aged about 50 to 84 and with a median age of roughly 74 years, made up the patients. Stereotactic body radiotherapy was given without concurrent therapy in all patients.

This CDR3 has 16 residues. Per the germline V gene, CDR1 is MNHEY and CDR2 is SVGEGT. Two-round multiplex PCR on genomic DNA was the method by which TCR beta CDR3 was amplified. Amplification in first-round PCR relied on primers specific to each TRBV and TRBJ gene. TCRdb re-derived calls from the multiplex PCR reads in MiXCR, one entry per CDR3 protein. There are fewer than 40,000 distinct CDR3 sequences in the sample; less than 40% occur only once, and roughly 17% lies in the top ten. Sequenced here: PBMCs, sampled before or after stereotactic body radiation therapy (not recorded which). This clonotype originated in a donor aged 50 or older with non-small cell lung cancer. The chain uses TRBV6-2 or TRBV6-3 and TRBJ1-2, with 11 bases fitting TRBD1. CDR3 amino acids: CASSDSEDRGLYGYTF. In DNA form, the CDR3 reads TGTGCCAGCAGTGACTCGGAGGACAGGGGGCTCTATGGCTACACCTTC.